This TCR beta chain was profiled in a study of identifying expanded T cells in peripheral blood (dated by TCRdb to about 2019). General notes on the study: Separate aliquots of the same genomic DNA pool were sequenced to produce technical replicates, and four replicates were compared in pairs. Overall study results and their limits: The authors expected that biological variance in healthy repertoires might rise further over much longer intervals, such as months to years. The beta-binomial model significantly reduced the number of clones called differentially abundant and the false-positive rate across all healthy-donor time intervals. The binomial model flagged about 1.3 differentially abundant clones between technical replicates but 15 to 17 over around 2 weeks and 19 to 20 over approximately 4 weeks. Variance in clone template counts between roughly two-week samples significantly increased with total template count across all healthy donors.

No immune events such as infections were documented for the healthy donors during the collection period. Healthy-donor blood repertoires served as a training cohort to calibrate time-dependent variance in a beta-binomial model of T-cell clone differential abundance. The training cohort comprised about ten healthy donors, 3 female and 7 male. An age range of roughly 25 to 65 years, with an average of about 43 years, was recorded for the donors. Whole blood, obtained from a commercial supplier, was collected from each healthy donor at three time points spaced roughly 2 weeks apart. For immunosequencing, genomic DNA was extracted from whole blood that had not been sorted. V trim: 6 bases; J trim: 0 bases; unmatched bases: 5. CDR1 and CDR2 were assigned from the germline V gene as MNHEY and SVGAGI. The CDR3 contains 14 residues, cysteine and phenylalanine counted. This entry keeps only the CDR3 DNA: 42 bases, framed from base 1.

TCRbeta CDR3 regions were profiled by bias-controlled multiplex PCR amplification of genomic DNA with the immunoSEQ Assay. Per the original workflow: The absolute abundance of each unique TCRbeta CDR3 region was quantified after sequences were collapsed and filtered. Differential abundance was assessed using a binomial (Fisher-equivalent) model and a beta-binomial model in which time-dependent variance fitted from healthy donors was added. Clones with fewer than 5 combined templates were removed, and differential abundance was called for clones with a Benjamini-Hochberg FDR below 0.01. Beta-binomial variance was modeled as a function of total template count across the two samples using the form v = (b*log(k)+a)^2. TCRdb carries this immuneACCESS record with in-frame sequences only. Its versions omit some clonotypes, under half of them owing to an unresolved V gene in the studies checked, with the rest unexplained. V and J calls and clone size are copied from that table; D and trimming were computed from the DNA. The sample data list 100,000 or so clones, and about 83% of these were observed just once. Together, the top ten hold about 17% of the sample.

A word on this clone: No antigen is known for it. One base away there is no much larger clone; base qualities are not given.

This clonotype originated in a person aged 18-70 years in good health. The sequenced sample consisted of blood. The rearranged segments are TRBV6-5 and TRBJ2-7; TRBD2 lines up with 7 middle nucleotides. The nucleotide sequence is given as TGTGCCAGCAGGGAAGCGGGGAGCTCCTACGAGCAGTACTTC. Translated, this is CASREAGSSYEQYF.